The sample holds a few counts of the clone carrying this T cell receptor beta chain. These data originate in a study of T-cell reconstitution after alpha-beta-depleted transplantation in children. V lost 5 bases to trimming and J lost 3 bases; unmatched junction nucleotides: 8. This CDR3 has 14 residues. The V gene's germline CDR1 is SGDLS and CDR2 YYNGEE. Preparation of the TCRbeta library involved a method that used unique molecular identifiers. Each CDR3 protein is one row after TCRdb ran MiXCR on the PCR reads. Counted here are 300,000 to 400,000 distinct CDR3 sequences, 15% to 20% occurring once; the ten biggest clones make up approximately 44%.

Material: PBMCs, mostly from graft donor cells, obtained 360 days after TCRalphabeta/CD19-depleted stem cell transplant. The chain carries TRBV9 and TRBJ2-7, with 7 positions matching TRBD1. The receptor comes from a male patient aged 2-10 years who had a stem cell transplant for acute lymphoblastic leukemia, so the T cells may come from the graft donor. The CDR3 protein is CASSGRDSIYEQYF. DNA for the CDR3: TGTGCCAGCAGTGGCCGGGACAGCATCTACGAGCAGTACTTC. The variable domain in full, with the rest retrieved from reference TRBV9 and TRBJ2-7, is DSGVTQTPKHLITATGQRVTLRCSPRSGDLSVYWYQQSLDQGLQFLIQYYNGEERAKGNILERFSAQQFPDLHSELNLSSLELGDSALYFCASSGRDSIYEQYFGPGTRLTVT.